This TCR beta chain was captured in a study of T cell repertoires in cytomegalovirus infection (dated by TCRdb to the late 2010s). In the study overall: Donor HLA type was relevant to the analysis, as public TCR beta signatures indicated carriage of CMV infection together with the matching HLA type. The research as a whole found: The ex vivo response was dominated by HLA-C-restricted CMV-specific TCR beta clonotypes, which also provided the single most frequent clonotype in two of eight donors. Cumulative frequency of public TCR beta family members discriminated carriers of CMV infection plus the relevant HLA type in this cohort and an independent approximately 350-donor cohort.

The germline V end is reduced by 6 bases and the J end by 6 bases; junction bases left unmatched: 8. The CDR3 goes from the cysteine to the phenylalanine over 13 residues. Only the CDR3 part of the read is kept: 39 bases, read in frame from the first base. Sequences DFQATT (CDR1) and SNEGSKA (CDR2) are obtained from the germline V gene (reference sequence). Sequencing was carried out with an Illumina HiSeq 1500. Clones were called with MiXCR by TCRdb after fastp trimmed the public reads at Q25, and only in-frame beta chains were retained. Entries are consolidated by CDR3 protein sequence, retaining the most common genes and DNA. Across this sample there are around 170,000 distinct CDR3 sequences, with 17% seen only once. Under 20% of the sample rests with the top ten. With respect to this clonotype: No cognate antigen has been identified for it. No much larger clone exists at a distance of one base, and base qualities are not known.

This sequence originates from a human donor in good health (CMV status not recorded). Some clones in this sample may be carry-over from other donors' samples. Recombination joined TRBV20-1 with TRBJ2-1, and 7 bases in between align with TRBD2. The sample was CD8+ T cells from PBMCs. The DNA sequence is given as TGCAGTGCCGCGGGGACTATCTTCAATGAGCAGTTCTTC. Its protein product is CSAAGTIFNEQFF.